This TCR beta chain was sequenced for a study of blood T cell repertoires in COVID-19. The wider study: Both acute and convalescent COVID-19 samples were obtained from the United States, Italy and Spain. PBMCs, B-cell-depleted T cells, or T cells were the source of the cDNA or gDNA that made up the material.

V lost 1 base to trimming and J lost 1 base, with 22 bases between them. The germline CDR1 and CDR2 sequences are PRHDT and FYEKMQ (reference sequence). This CDR3 is built from 19 residues. Measured with immunoSEQ multiplex PCR; TCRdb has only the in-frame clones, and not every one. The data hold 90,000 to 120,000 clones, with approximately 89% observed a single time. Sample: peripheral blood. The source is a man aged 60 to 69 with acute or convalescent COVID-19. V gene TRBV13 combines with J gene TRBJ1-1; D might be TRBD1 (5 bases). CDR3 sequence (DNA): TGTGCCAGCAGCTTAGCTCCTGGTTTGTCAGGGAATAAGAACACTGAAGCTTTCTTT. This gives the protein CASSLAPGLSGNKNTEAFF. The entire variable domain, with the rest obtained from reference TRBV13 and TRBJ1-1, is as follows: AAGVIQSPRHLIKEKRETATLKCYPIPRHDTVYWYQQGPGQDPQFLISFYEKMQSDKGSIPDRFSAQQFSDYHSELNMSSLELGDSALYFCASSLAPGLSGNKNTEAFFGQGTRLTVV.